The following is a T cell receptor beta chain sequence with its context. Antigen specificity is unknown. Sequence at one end of the junction differs from germline and may be a read error. Germline V gene sequence: CDR1 SGHNT, CDR2 YYREEE (reference sequence). The CDR3 runs 15 residues. The tissue used was unsorted bulk material of 20-30 mg. RNA and DNA were co-extracted from it with the AllPrep DNA/RNA mini kit. Patients had chronic HBV infection and were treatment-naive. TCR beta cDNA came from roughly 0.45 ug total RNA, primed with a constant-region primer. Slightly modified ARM-PCR, run as three nested multiplex PCR rounds, produced the TCR beta libraries. Use of TRBV1-TRBV30 forward primers with a C-beta reverse primer characterized the first two PCR rounds, which lasted 10 cycles each. TCRdb passed the multiplex PCR reads through MiXCR, listing each CDR3 protein once. The table lists about 120,000 distinct CDR3 sequences, around 60% of them singletons.

The source of the sample is a study of tumor-infiltrating lymphocytes in primary liver carcinoma. The study's findings and limits: Top clones occupying all five tumor regions numbered only about 8-25%. Tumor specimens were characterized by a significantly higher top-250-clone fraction than blood (p = 0.039).

The TCR sequence derives from a woman aged 60-70 years with primary liver carcinoma and hepatitis B virus infection. Sequencing used liver tumor tissue from sampling region 1. The subset denotes: tumor region T1, superior pole. The V call is TRBV5-4, the J call TRBJ2-4; no definite D call. The CDR3 region is CVSSPPASDKTIQYF. As DNA, the CDR3 is TGTGTCAGCAGCCCCCCGGCAAGCGACAAAACCATTCAGTACTTC.